Listed below are T cell receptor beta chains from one sample, sequenced in a study of blood T cell repertoires in COVID-19. Assay: immunoSEQ multiplex PCR; the TCRdb copy retains only in-frame clones and omits some. The sample shows about 270,000 clones, about 83% of them seen only once. The specimen was peripheral blood. The receptors shown here come from a woman between 45 and 65 years old who had recovered from COVID-19. The CDR3 runs from the conserved cysteine through the conserved F or W. D genes are given only for firm matches. Part of the rows lack a size; the others show once, few, many or a class for expanded clones.

V gene,clone size,J gene,D gene,CDR3 protein,CDR3 DNA
TRBV7-9,NA,TRBJ2-7,NA,CASSLPREGGRRYEQYF,TGTGCCAGCAGCTTACCCCGGGAAGGGGGACGACGTTACGAGCAGTACTTC
TRBV19,NA,TRBJ2-5,TRBD1,CASSPGQGGPPDF,TGTGCCAGTAGCCCGGGACAGGGGGGTCCCCCGGACTTC
TRBV19,NA,TRBJ2-2,TRBD2,CATQRGLASKGGELFF,TGTGCCACCCAGCGGGGACTAGCGTCGAAGGGCGGGGAGCTGTTTTTT
TRBV6-2/TRBV6-3,NA,TRBJ1-5,TRBD1,CASSYAATGPSQPQHF,TGTGCCAGCAGTTACGCCGCGACAGGGCCCAGTCAGCCCCAGCATTTT
TRBV5-1,NA,TRBJ2-5,TRBD1,CASSTTGGLETQYF,TGCGCCAGCAGCACAACAGGGGGCTTGGAGACCCAGTACTTC
TRBV7-2,NA,TRBJ2-1,TRBD1,CASSLEQGSYEQFF,TGTGCCAGCAGCTTGGAACAGGGGAGCTATGAGCAGTTCTTC
TRBV3-1/TRBV3-2,few,TRBJ2-2,TRBD1,CASSLGQGVVGELFF,TGTGCCAGCAGCCTGGGACAGGGGGTTGTCGGGGAGCTGTTTTTT
TRBV5-1,NA,TRBJ1-5,NA,CASSPGGVGQPQHF,TGCGCCAGCAGCCCTGGGGGGGTGGGACAGCCCCAGCATTTT
TRBV18,NA,TRBJ1-5,TRBD1,CASSPEGQGGQPQHF,TGTGCCAGCTCCCCTGAAGGACAGGGCGGTCAGCCCCAGCATTTT
TRBV4-1,NA,TRBJ2-2,NA,CASSPEPGTLANTGELFF,TGCGCCAGCAGCCCCGAGCCCGGGACTCTCGCGAACACCGGGGAGCTGTTTTTT
TRBV10-3,NA,TRBJ2-1,TRBD1,CAISQQGGKNEQFF,TGTGCCATCAGTCAACAGGGGGGTAAGAATGAGCAGTTCTTC
TRBV5-4,NA,TRBJ2-1,TRBD2,CASSGTGTSGSYNEQFF,TGTGCCAGCAGCGGCACCGGGACTAGCGGGAGCTACAATGAGCAGTTCTTC
TRBV6-5,NA,TRBJ1-1,NA,CASSRGGDTEAFF,TGTGCCAGCAGCCGGGGTGGGGACACTGAAGCTTTCTTT
TRBV6-4,NA,TRBJ2-3,NA,CASSSQATDTQYF,TGTGCCAGCTCCTCCCAGGCTACAGATACGCAGTATTTT
TRBV5-4,NA,TRBJ1-1,TRBD1,CASSLEGGGFATEAFF,TGTGCCAGCAGCTTGGAAGGGGGCGGCTTTGCCACTGAAGCTTTCTTT
TRBV19,NA,TRBJ2-1,TRBD1,CASRTLDTGGNNEQFF,TGTGCCAGTCGAACCCTTGACACAGGGGGAAACAATGAGCAGTTCTTC
TRBV30,NA,TRBJ1-5,TRBD1,CAWTAGGGSNQPQHF,TGTGCCTGGACTGCAGGGGGTGGTAGCAATCAGCCCCAGCATTTT
TRBV30,NA,TRBJ2-4,NA,CAWSGAGNIQYF,TGTGCCTGGAGTGGGGCGGGAAACATTCAGTACTTC
TRBV28,NA,TRBJ1-1,NA,CASLLAPGRGYTEAFF,TGTGCCAGCCTATTAGCCCCTGGGCGGGGATACACTGAAGCTTTCTTT
TRBV27,NA,TRBJ1-1,TRBD1,CASKNGGQGTTEAFF,TGTGCCAGCAAAAATGGGGGACAGGGGACCACTGAAGCTTTCTTT
TRBV5-1,NA,TRBJ1-2,TRBD1,CASSSGTGGLHGYTF,TGCGCCAGCAGCTCAGGCACAGGGGGCCTCCATGGCTACACCTTC
TRBV11-1,NA,TRBJ2-5,NA,CASSGGLGKAQYF,TGTGCCAGCAGCGGCGGACTGGGGAAGGCCCAGTACTTC
TRBV6-2/TRBV6-3,once,TRBJ2-5,NA,CASSPTGTTKQETQYF,TGTGCCAGCAGCCCTACTGGGACAACCAAACAAGAGACCCAGTACTTC
TRBV6-5,NA,TRBJ2-2,NA,CASSYSQGHHTGELFF,TGTGCCAGCAGTTACTCCCAGGGACATCACACCGGGGAGCTGTTTTTT
TRBV4-2,few,TRBJ1-6,NA,CASSRTEGNSPLHF,TGTGCCAGCAGTAGGACCGAGGGCAATTCACCCCTCCACTTT
TRBV27,NA,TRBJ2-7,NA,CASSTRDISQGVSYEQYF,TGTGCCAGCAGCACTCGGGACATCTCTCAGGGTGTGTCCTACGAGCAGTACTTC
TRBV2,NA,TRBJ1-5,TRBD1,CASRSTGGLQPQHF,TGTGCCAGCAGATCGACAGGGGGCCTTCAGCCCCAGCATTTT
TRBV4-3,NA,TRBJ2-3,TRBD2,CASKRSLGLAGGMDTQYF,TGCGCCAGCAAAAGGTCTCTGGGACTAGCGGGAGGGATGGATACGCAGTATTTT
TRBV19,NA,TRBJ1-5,NA,CASSVRDYNQPQHF,TGTGCCAGTAGTGTCCGGGACTACAATCAGCCCCAGCATTTT
TRBV5-8,few,TRBJ1-1,TRBD1,CASSLLPGTGKAFF,TGTGCCAGCAGCTTGCTCCCCGGGACAGGGAAAGCTTTCTTT
TRBV6-1,NA,TRBJ2-3,TRBD2,CASSESAGGNTDTQYF,TGTGCCAGCAGTGAATCTGCGGGGGGGAACACAGATACGCAGTATTTT
TRBV6-9,NA,TRBJ2-3,NA,CASSQTDTQYF,TGTGCCAGCAGTCAGACAGATACGCAGTATTTT
TRBV19,NA,TRBJ2-1,TRBD1,CASRPGQDHSYNEQFF,TGTGCCAGTAGACCCGGACAGGACCACTCCTACAATGAGCAGTTCTTC
TRBV19,NA,TRBJ2-7,NA,CASSIRPFGRVGQYF,TGTGCCAGTAGTATTCGTCCGTTTGGTCGAGTCGGGCAGTACTTC
TRBV4-3,NA,TRBJ2-3,NA,CASSQGPGQYNTQYF,TGCGCCAGCAGCCAAGGTCCGGGTCAGTACAATACGCAGTATTTT
TRBV18,NA,TRBJ2-1,NA,CASSPLWGRESEQFF,TGTGCCAGCTCACCACTATGGGGTCGGGAATCTGAGCAGTTCTTC